Here is one T cell receptor beta chain with its context. Its target is not known. Other DNA sequences in this sample translate to the same CDR3. Germline CDR1 is SNHLY and CDR2 is FYNNEI. The V segment lost 7 bases and the J segment 10 bases; nucleotides outside the gene matches: 12. The CDR3 spans 14 residues. The source of the sample is a study of cytomegalovirus exposure and HLA in healthy donors. Study-level findings and limits: The study designated about 180 TCR beta chains cytomegalovirus-associated. The finding came from a later analysis; first-cohort TCR clusters tended to co-occur in the roughly 110 validation repertoires.

Clones were sequenced by immunoSEQ multiplex PCR, and TCRdb holds only the in-frame ones, with some missing. The sample holds some 130,000 clones, almost 85% seen once. This TCR was sampled from a man in his thirties or forties in good health and CMV-seropositive. Material: PBMCs. V is TRBV2 and J is TRBJ2-4, with 8 bases aligning to TRBD1. The CDR3 is CASNTGQGGEIQYF. The CDR3 nucleotides read TGTGCCAGCAATACTGGACAGGGTGGAGAGATTCAGTACTTC.